This T cell receptor beta chain is from a study of shared clonotypes between healthy human individuals. Findings and caveats of the study: The authors sampled blood alone, and tissue repertoires likely differ.

This clone appeared once. Its antigen remains unidentified. The germline V gene encodes CDR1 MDHEN and CDR2 SYDVKM. CDR3 length: 14 residues. The V and J ends lost 5 bases and 4 bases, in that order; junction bases with no gene match: 3. Recent vaccinations or acute infections were absent in the healthy HIV-negative adult donors. The data were produced by immunoSEQ multiplex PCR, yet TCRdb's version contains in-frame clones alone and is incomplete. The table shows 2 million to 3 million clones, with approximately 92% occurring only once. Sequenced input: naive CD4+ T cells sorted from blood. Noted subset: CD45RA+ positively selected. This clonotype was obtained from a man aged 18 to 29 in good health. V usage is TRBV28 and J usage is TRBJ2-7; TRBD2 matches at 12 bases. The CDR3 reads CASSGLAGIYEQYF. CDR3 DNA sequence: TGTGCCAGCAGTGGACTAGCGGGGATTTACGAGCAGTACTTC.